One sample yielded the 16 T cell receptor beta chains listed below, sequenced in a study of monozygotic twins with inflammatory bowel disease. TCRdb re-called the 5' RACE reads; one entry per CDR3 protein, DNA not given. Recorded for this sample: fewer than 550,000 distinct CDR3 sequences. The specimen sequenced was blood. The receptors here all came from a human donor with ulcerative colitis or Crohn's disease, or a healthy co-twin of an affected twin (not recorded which).

The genes are TRBV9 and TRBJ1-6; TCRdb gives TRBD1 as the D gene, but with no DNA this cannot be confirmed. Per germline, CDR1 SGDLS and CDR2 YYNGEE. The CDR3 is 14 residues long. CDR3: CASTTGQGQSPLHF.

The genes are TRBV7-9 and TRBJ2-1; as DNA is missing, the TRBD2 call by TCRdb cannot be tested. This CDR3 spans 17 amino acids. Germline V gene lookup returns CDR1 SEHNR and CDR2 FQNEAQ (reference sequence). This CDR3 reads CASSLRLAGGAGDEQFF.

The chain has TRBV29-1 and TRBJ2-7; TCRdb outputs TRBD1, but without DNA this stays unchecked. Germline CDR1 reads SQVTM; CDR2 reads ANQGSEA. This CDR3 has 13 amino acids. The CDR3 sequence: CSASRGSSYEQYF.

The chain has TRBV2 and TRBJ1-2; TCRdb's D gene call, TRBD1, goes unchecked for lack of DNA. The CDR3 loop spans 15 amino acids. In germline, CDR1 is SNHLY, CDR2 FYNNEI. CDR3 sequence: CASSIGQDRGNGYAF.

The gene calls are TRBV2 and TRBJ2-2; with no DNA, the TCRdb D assignment of TRBD1 cannot be verified. Per germline, CDR1 SNHLY and CDR2 FYNNEI. The CDR3 consists of 14 residues. The CDR3 reads CASGALAPTGELFF.

The chain links TRBV10-3 to TRBJ2-1; TCRdb's D gene call, TRBD2, goes unchecked for lack of DNA. The germline V gene encodes CDR1 ENHRY and CDR2 SYGVKD. This CDR3 contains 14 residues. The CDR3 reads CAISEGPSYNEQFF.

The J gene is TRBJ2-3, the V gene TRBV4-1; TCRdb lists TRBD2, though no DNA is available to test this call. This CDR3 comprises 20 residues. Per germline, CDR1 MGHRA and CDR2 YSYEKL. The CDR3 region is CASSQVRTSGRTGPSDTQYF.

The chain is built from TRBV27 and TRBJ2-3; without DNA, the TCRdb call of TRBD1 cannot be checked. Germline-derived CDR1 and CDR2 are MNHEY and SMNVEV (reference sequence). The CDR3 sequence is 15 residues long. CDR3 region: CASSPVRQGPDTQYF.

The J gene is TRBJ2-6, the V gene TRBV4-1. The CDR3 is 17 amino acids. Germline V gene lookup returns CDR1 MGHRA and CDR2 YSYEKL. The CDR3 region is CASSQALRPAGANVLTF.

The chain links TRBV11-2 to TRBJ2-5; no DNA is available, so the TRBD1 call from TCRdb remains unchecked. The CDR3 covers 17 residues. Germline CDR1 SGHAT, CDR2 FQNNGV. The chain's CDR3 is CASSSRDRAQYQETQYF.

The chain links TRBV27 to TRBJ1-5. The CDR3 is made up of 12 amino acids. From germline, CDR1 is MNHEY and CDR2 SMNVEV (reference sequence). Here the CDR3 reads CASSLLGQPQHF.

The J gene is TRBJ2-1, the V gene TRBV7-7; absent DNA, TCRdb's TRBD2 call cannot be checked. There are 13 residues in the CDR3. CDR1 SSHAT and CDR2 FNYEAQ come from the germline V gene (reference sequence). CDR3 loop: CASSRGGVGEQFF.

V and J are TRBV9 and TRBJ2-4; TCRdb names TRBD2, which stays unverified in the absence of DNA. CDR3 length: 17 residues. CDR1 is SGDLS, CDR2 YYNGEE, per germline. The CDR3 sequence is CASSGPIAGGSKNIQYF.

The V call is TRBV5-1, the J call TRBJ2-3; the D call from TCRdb, TRBD2, cannot be confirmed without DNA. The germline V gene encodes CDR1 SGHRS and CDR2 YFSETQ. The CDR3 totals 14 residues. The CDR3 loop is CATRDSASTDTQYF.

V usage is TRBV6-6 and J usage is TRBJ1-5; without DNA, the TCRdb call of TRBD1 cannot be checked. The length of the CDR3 is 12 residues. Germline CDR1 reads MNHNY; CDR2 reads SVGAGI (reference sequence). CDR3 region: CASSTGGGTQHF.

The chain combines TRBV7-8 with TRBJ2-3; checking the TCRdb D call of TRBD1 is not possible without DNA. Per the germline V gene, CDR1 is SGHVS and CDR2 is FQNEAQ. The CDR3 is made up of 14 amino acids. The CDR3 region is CASSPDRVSNTQYF.